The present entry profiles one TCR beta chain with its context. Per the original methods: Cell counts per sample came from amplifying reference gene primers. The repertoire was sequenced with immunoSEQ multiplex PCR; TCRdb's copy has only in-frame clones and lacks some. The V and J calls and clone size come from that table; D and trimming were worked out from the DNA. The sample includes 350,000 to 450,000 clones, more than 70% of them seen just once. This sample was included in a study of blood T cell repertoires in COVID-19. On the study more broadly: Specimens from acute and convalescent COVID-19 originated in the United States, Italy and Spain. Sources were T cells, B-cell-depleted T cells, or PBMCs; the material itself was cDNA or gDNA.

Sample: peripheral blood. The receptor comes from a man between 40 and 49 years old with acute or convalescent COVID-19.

In nucleotides, the CDR3 is TGTGCCAGCAGACCTCAGGACAGTCCTGAAGCTTTCTTT. This sequence encodes CASRPQDSPEAFF. The chain has TRBV28 and TRBJ1-1; D might be TRBD1 (6 bases). The germline V gene encodes CDR1 MDHEN and CDR2 SYDVKM. Deletions cut 6 bases from V and 6 bases from J, with 14 bases between. CDR3 length: 13 residues.